These 10 T cell receptor beta chains were all obtained from the same sample, sequenced in a study of vaccination effects on CD4 cells after COVID-19. Pools of viral peptides were used by the ViraFEST assay to expand antigen-specific CD4+ T cells ahead of sequencing. Isolation of CD4+ T cells took place after approximately ten days of culture. None of the vaccinated had previously contracted SARS-CoV-2, and their nucleocapsid antibodies tested negative. Data came from immunoSEQ multiplex PCR; TCRdb stores just in-frame clones and leaves some out. Here the sample spans around 63,000 clones, 70% to 85% being singletons. Which antigens these TCRs recognize remains unknown. The specimen was CD4+ T cells from PBMCs cultured with HCoV-OC43 spike peptides, collected before COVID-19 vaccination. The subset is: HCoV-OC43 spike overlapping peptide pool stimulation. The receptors originated from a human donor who received a COVID-19 vaccine.

This chain links TRBV27 with TRBJ1-5; D remains ambiguous. The CDR3 loop spans 12 amino acids. Deletions cut 4 bases from V and 5 bases from J, with 6 bases between. In germline, CDR1 is MNHEY, CDR2 SMNVEV (reference sequence). CDR3 amino acids: CASSSPYQPQHF. The CDR3 DNA follows: TGTGCCAGCAGTTCCCCCTATCAGCCCCAGCATTTT.

This clone was picked up a small number of times. This chain links TRBV5-4 with TRBJ1-1, with a tentative D call TRBD1 (5 bases). Germline values: CDR1 SGHNT, CDR2 YYREEE (reference sequence). The CDR3 runs 14 residues. V was clipped by 0 bases and J by 1 base, with 7 bases between them. The CDR3 region is CASSLAGTNTEAFF. The DNA of the CDR3 is TGTGCCAGCAGCTTGGCCGGGACGAACACTGAAGCTTTCTTT. Drawing the rest from reference TRBV5-4 and TRBJ1-1, the complete variable domain is ETGVTQSPTHLIKTRGQQVTLRCSSQSGHNTVSWYQQALGQGPQFIFQYYREEENGRGNFPPRFSGLQFPNYSSELNVNALELDDSALYLCASSLAGTNTEAFFGQGTRLTVV.

This clone was observed a few times. This chain connects TRBV4-1 to TRBJ1-5; weak D call: TRBD1 (5 bases). V lost 0 bases and J lost 0, with 18 bases in between. The germline V gene encodes CDR1 MGHRA and CDR2 YSYEKL. There are 19 residues in the CDR3. CDR3 region: CASSQDHGGSSYSNQPQHF. The CDR3 nucleotides are TGCGCCAGCAGCCAAGATCACGGGGGGTCCAGTTATAGCAATCAGCCCCAGCATTTT.

This clone appeared once. The genes are TRBV27 and TRBJ1-6; D remains unclear. The CDR3 loop spans 15 amino acids. Trimming cost V 3 bases and J 8 bases, with 14 bases left between them. Germline values: CDR1 MNHEY, CDR2 SMNVEV (reference sequence). Here the CDR3 DNA reads TGTGCCAGCAGTTTCGAGGGCAGGAATTATTCACCCCTCCACTTT. Its translation: CASSFEGRNYSPLHF.

J is TRBJ1-1 and V is TRBV11-2; D not certain. Per the germline V gene, CDR1 is SGHAT and CDR2 is FQNNGV. There are 15 residues in the CDR3. Trimming took off 0 bases at V and 1 base at J, with 9 bases between the two ends. Written as DNA, the CDR3 is TGTGCCAGCAGCTTAGATGCAGGTCCGAACACTGAAGCTTTCTTT. Amino acid sequence: CASSLDAGPNTEAFF.

The chain joins TRBV14 to TRBJ2-7; D unresolved. Germline values: CDR1 SGHDN, CDR2 FVKESK. This CDR3 comprises 10 residues. The CDR3 coding sequence is TGTGCCAGCAGCCAAAGATTTCCCGACGTC. Translating gives CASSQRFPDV.

The chain joins TRBV5-1 to TRBJ2-7; a weak D match, TRBD1 (7 bases). V was trimmed by 4 bases and J by 7 bases, leaving 21 bases between them. The CDR3 runs 15 residues. Germline assignment: CDR1 SGHRS and CDR2 YFSETQ. The CDR3 DNA is TGCGCCAGCAGCCCGACCCCAGGGGGGCATAGAGAGCAGTACGTC. Its protein product is CASSPTPGGHREQYV.

The CDR3: CASTLGGGEETQYF. CDR3 nucleotides: TGTGCCAGCACCCTCGGGGGGGGCGAGGAGACCCAGTACTTC. The chain recombines TRBV6-6 with TRBJ2-5; 8 nucleotides line up with TRBD2. The CDR3 sequence is 14 residues long. Per germline, CDR1 MNHNY and CDR2 SVGAGI (reference sequence). Losses at the gene ends were 7 bases for V and 5 bases for J; bases not matched to a gene: 9.

This clone was seen just once. V gene TRBV18 combines with J gene TRBJ1-2; maybe TRBD1 (5 bases). Germline loops: CDR1 KGHSH, CDR2 LQKENI. The ends were cut back, 1 base at V and 8 bases at J, with 11 bases in the middle. The length of the CDR3 is 13 residues. The CDR3 region has the DNA TGTGCCAGCTCACCACAGGACGGGGCGGGCTACACCTTC. Translated, it gives CASSPQDGAGYTF.

This chain links TRBV5-4 with TRBJ2-7, with D possibly matching TRBD1 (6 bases). This CDR3 region has 13 residues. Trimming left V 4 bases short and J 7 bases short, with 15 bases between. CDR1 is SGHNT, CDR2 YYREEE, per germline (reference sequence). The CDR3 region has the DNA TGTGCCAGCAGCACAATTACAGGGAAGGAGCAGTACGTC. It translates to CASSTITGKEQYV.